This T cell receptor beta chain is drawn from a study of early T cells in non-severe SARS-CoV-2 infection. Across the whole study: RNA in bulk from unsorted whole blood was sequenced, and chains were unpaired.

TCRdb recomputed calls from the 5' RACE reads with MiXCR, one row per CDR3 protein. This sample has about 72,000 distinct CDR3 sequences, with about 9.5% found just once. The germline gives CDR1 SGHTA, CDR2 FQGTGA. The CDR3 is made up of 18 amino acids. V shed 0 bases and J shed 0 bases, with 14 bases lying between them. The chain has TRBV7-3 and TRBJ2-2; the D gene is possibly TRBD1 (5 bases). This clonotype was obtained from an adult who was a healthcare worker with PCR-confirmed SARS-CoV-2 infection or an uninfected control (not recorded which). The sample was whole blood, taken at baseline. This CDR3 is CASSLTVGHATNTGELFF. The CDR3, as DNA: TGTGCCAGCAGCTTAACAGTTGGACACGCCACGAACACCGGGGAGCTGTTTTTT.